This T cell receptor (beta chain) was captured in a study of cytomegalovirus exposure and HLA in healthy donors. This clone was counted only a few times. Its antigen remains unidentified. A multiplex PCR was run with 60 Vbeta primers and 13 Jbeta primers. Here immunoSEQ multiplex PCR was the method, and the copy in TCRdb shows in-frame clones only, minus some. The table has 160,000 or so clones, 70% to 90% seen once. Study findings and constraints: Associated with cytomegalovirus, according to the listing, were 150 to 200 TCR beta chains. The authors excluded some V segments, including TRBV6-2 and TRBV6-3, as indistinguishable. It was taken for granted in presence/absence analyses that sequencing depth across donors was roughly uniform.

CDR1 and CDR2 from the germline V gene are ENHRY and SYGVKD. The length of the CDR3 is 18 residues. Trimming cost V 0 bases and J 0 bases, with 15 bases left between them. The chain couples TRBV10-3 to TRBJ1-3; D may be TRBD1 (5 bases). The receptor comes from a woman aged 25 to 39 in good health and CMV-seropositive. The sample comprised PBMCs. The CDR3 DNA follows: TGTGCCATCAGTGAGTCGGGGAGGGGACGGCTCTCTGGAAACACCATATATTTT. It yields the protein CAISESGRGRLSGNTIYF.